Shown below are 32 T cell receptor beta chains from a single sample sequenced in a study of patients and donors after allogeneic stem cell transplantation. TCRdb reprocessed the RT-PCR reads via MiXCR and lists one record per CDR3 protein. The table records 800,000 to 1,000,000 distinct CDR3 sequences, around 17% of them present only once. The sample was blood, either unsorted or a sorted T cell fraction (not recorded which). These receptors came from a human donor who was either an allogeneic HSCT recipient or a stem cell or donor lymphocyte infusion donor (not recorded which). It is not recorded whose cells these are; they may come from a transplant donor.

The V and J genes are TRBV30 and TRBJ2-7, with TRBD2 identical over 7 bases. This CDR3 spans 13 amino acids. J lost 6 bases, V lost 3 bases, and 8 bases had no gene match. The germline V gene encodes CDR1 GTSNPN and CDR2 SVGIG (reference sequence). CDR3 protein: CAWRVGEGGEQYF. CDR3 coding DNA: TGTGCCTGGAGGGTAGGGGAGGGAGGCGAGCAGTACTTC.

The rearrangement links TRBV30 to TRBJ1-2; D perhaps matches TRBD1 (5 bases). With 3 bases removed from V and 8 bases from J, the gap between germline ends came to 22 bases. CDR1 and CDR2 (germline): GTSNPN, SVGIG (reference sequence). This CDR3 contains 15 residues. The CDR3 DNA reads as TGTGCCTGGAGGGCGCCCGGGACGAGTATAGGAGGCTACACCTTC. Its translation is CAWRAPGTSIGGYTF.

In this sample, this clonotype turned up a few times. The chain uses TRBV24-1 and TRBJ1-5; no clear D gene. Per germline, CDR1 KGHDR and CDR2 SFDVKD. There are 13 residues in the CDR3. Trimming removed 4 bases at V and 2 bases at J, with 5 bases between. CDR3 nucleotide sequence: TGTGCCACCAGTGAGAGGGGCAATCAGCCCCAGCATTTT. Translated: CATSERGNQPQHF.

The J gene is TRBJ1-3, the V gene TRBV18, with D perhaps TRBD1 (6 bases). This CDR3 region has 16 residues. V lost 4 bases and J 0 bases, leaving 13 bases between the germline ends. CDR1 and CDR2 from the germline V gene are KGHSH and LQKENI. The CDR3 loop is CASSRGQPSSGNTIYF. CDR3 DNA sequence: TGTGCCAGCTCACGGGGACAACCGAGCTCTGGAAACACCATATATTTT.

This clonotype turned up a few times. This chain connects TRBV27 to TRBJ2-5; 8 bases are shared with TRBD2. The V and J ends lost 10 bases and 4 bases, in that order; junction bases with no gene match: 11. Germline loops: CDR1 MNHEY, CDR2 SMNVEV (reference sequence). CDR3 length equals 14 residues. CDR3 nucleotide sequence: TGTGCCACCGGTCGGGTCCTAGCGGGAGAGACCCAGTACTTC. Amino acids: CATGRVLAGETQYF.

This clonotype has a handful of counts. The V call is TRBV5-1, the J call TRBJ2-7; 11 bases match TRBD2. Germline V gene data show CDR1 as SGHRS and CDR2 as YFSETQ. The junction had 8 bases not matched to a gene; V was cut back by 4 bases and J by 2 bases. The length of the CDR3 is 16 residues. The CDR3 bases are TGCGCCAGCAGCCCGCCGGGACTAGCGGTCCCCTACGAGCAGTACTTC. This encodes CASSPPGLAVPYEQYF.

This clonotype showed up just a few times. This chain connects TRBV12-3 or TRBV12-4 to TRBJ1-5; TRBD1 matches at 8 bases. The V and J ends lost 5 bases and 14 bases, in that order; junction bases with no gene match: 5. The CDR3 is 11 residues long. CDR3 amino acids: CASSQDRDEHF. The CDR3 nucleotides are TGTGCCAGCAGTCAGGACAGGGACGAGCATTTT.

This clonotype turned up a few times. J is TRBJ1-1 and V is TRBV27; 7 bases align to TRBD1. V dropped 6 bases and J dropped 3; count of bases not matched to a gene: 7. This CDR3 spans 14 amino acids. Germline V gene lookup returns CDR1 MNHEY and CDR2 SMNVEV (reference sequence). In nucleotides, the CDR3 is TGTGCCAGCAGCCTACAAACAGGGGACACTGAAGCTTTCTTT. Translated, it gives CASSLQTGDTEAFF.

V is TRBV7-9 and J is TRBJ2-7; 14 bases are shared with TRBD2. The J segment lost 6 bases and the V segment lost 0 bases, leaving 7 bases of the junction unmatched. This CDR3 region has 17 residues. Germline lookup yields CDR1 SEHNR and CDR2 FQNEAQ (reference sequence). The CDR3 DNA is TGTGCCAGCAGCTTAGCCGGTTTAGGACTAGCGGGAGGCGAGCAGTACTTC. This translates into CASSLAGLGLAGGEQYF.

This clonotype showed up just a few times. The V call is TRBV24-1, the J call TRBJ1-5; 7 positions match TRBD1. Looked up from germline, CDR1 is KGHDR and CDR2 is SFDVKD. The CDR3 is made up of 18 amino acids. The J segment lost 1 base and the V segment lost 2 bases, leaving 10 bases of the junction unmatched. The CDR3 spells CATSDSIFGQASNQPQHF. CDR3 sequence (DNA): TGTGCCACCAGTGATTCCATATTCGGACAGGCGAGCAATCAGCCCCAGCATTTT.

V is TRBV15 and J is TRBJ2-3, with a tentative D call TRBD1 (6 bases). This CDR3 has 15 residues. Germline CDR1 reads LNHNV; CDR2 reads YYDKDF (reference sequence). Between the trimmed V and J ends, which lost 5 bases and 4 bases, there was a span of 16 bases. The CDR3 loop reads CATSGSGTPSDTQYF. DNA of the CDR3: TGTGCCACCAGCGGCTCCGGGACACCTTCAGATACGCAGTATTTT.

This chain's CDR3 is CASQRGMHAFF. CDR3 in DNA: TGTGCCAGCCAGCGGGGTATGCATGCTTTCTTT. The rearrangement uses TRBV6-5 and TRBJ1-1; no firm D call. Germline V gene sequence: CDR1 MNHEY, CDR2 SVGAGI. The CDR3 runs to 11 residues. V was cut by 8 bases and J by 11 bases, with 15 bases left in between.

This chain uses TRBV20-1 with TRBJ1-1; TRBD1 might be the D (6 bases). In germline, CDR1 is DFQATT, CDR2 SNEGSKA (reference sequence). CDR3 length equals 14 residues. V gave up 4 bases and J gave up 4 bases, with 16 bases separating them. CDR3 sequence: CSATTMDSRTEAFF. CDR3 DNA sequence: TGCAGTGCTACCACCATGGACAGTCGCACTGAAGCTTTCTTT.

J is TRBJ1-1 and V is TRBV29-1; D is uncertain. The CDR3 sequence is 13 residues long. Per germline, CDR1 SQVTM and CDR2 ANQGSEA. The germline V and J ends were trimmed by 6 bases and 1 base, with 12 bases remaining between them. CDR3 residues: CSVRAKENTEAFF. The CDR3 coding sequence is TGCAGCGTCCGGGCGAAGGAGAACACTGAAGCTTTCTTT. The full variable domain, completed using reference TRBV29-1 and TRBJ1-1, is SAVISQKPSRDICQRGTSLTIQCQVDSQVTMMFWYRQQPGQSLTLIATANQGSEATYESGFVIDKFPISRPNLTFSTLTVSNMSPEDSSIYLCSVRAKENTEAFFGQGTRLTVV.

There are a few counts of this clonotype. The genes are TRBV28 and TRBJ2-7; unclear D gene. Looked up from germline, CDR1 is MDHEN and CDR2 is SYDVKM. The CDR3 length is 14 residues. V shed 7 bases and J shed 2 bases, with 15 bases lying between them. CDR3 sequence reads: CASINSGRTYEQYF. CDR3 nucleotides: TGTGCCAGCATTAACTCGGGCAGGACCTACGAGCAGTACTTC.

J is TRBJ1-1 and V is TRBV19; 9 positions match TRBD1. CDR3 size: 11 residues. Trimming at V came to 10 bases and at J to 6 bases, leaving 3 bases not matched to a gene. Germline V gene data show CDR1 as LNHDA and CDR2 as SQIVND (reference sequence). The DNA for the CDR3 is TGTGCCACCACAGGGGGCTCTGAAGCTTTCTTT. Its protein is CATTGGSEAFF.

This clonotype showed up just a few times. The CDR3 loop reads CASSPGRNTYEQYF. As DNA, the CDR3 is TGTGCCAGCTCACCGGGAAGGAACACCTACGAGCAGTACTTC. V and J are TRBV18 and TRBJ2-7; D call uncertain. This CDR3 region has 14 residues. The V gene's germline CDR1 is KGHSH and CDR2 LQKENI. V lost 3 bases and J lost 2, with 11 bases in between.

The chain links TRBV20-1 to TRBJ1-2; TRBD1 might be the D (6 bases). Trimming cost V 5 bases and J 4 bases, with 17 bases left between them. Germline V gene sequence: CDR1 DFQATT, CDR2 SNEGSKA (reference sequence). This CDR3 contains 14 residues. Here the CDR3 DNA reads TGCAGTGCTCTAGTGCCCAGGGGAGGCTATGGCTACACCTTC. This sequence encodes CSALVPRGGYGYTF.

This rearrangement joins TRBV7-6 to TRBJ2-2; D not certain. Per germline, CDR1 SGHVS and CDR2 FNYEAQ. The CDR3 is 14 residues long. Between the trimmed V and J ends, which lost 1 base and 4 bases, there was a span of 7 bases. CDR3 protein: CASSLVAFTGELFF. The CDR3 coding sequence is TGTGCCAGCAGCTTAGTCGCATTCACCGGGGAGCTGTTTTTT.

This clonotype was picked up a small number of times. The chain links TRBV14 to TRBJ2-5; D call uncertain. Germline lookup yields CDR1 SGHDN and CDR2 FVKESK. This CDR3 has 13 amino acids. The germline V and J ends were trimmed by 5 bases and 4 bases, with 11 bases remaining between them. The CDR3 DNA reads as TGTGCCAGCAGCGAAGGACGTCGAGAGACCCAGTACTTC. Translated, it gives CASSEGRRETQYF.

At least ten counts were recorded for this clonotype. The chain has TRBV12-3 or TRBV12-4 and TRBJ1-2; 9 positions agree with TRBD1. J lost 5 bases, V lost 6 bases, and 10 bases had no gene match. The CDR3 spans 15 residues. The CDR3 here is CASRGGRTGEYGYTF. DNA of the CDR3: TGTGCCAGCAGGGGGGGCAGGACAGGGGAGTATGGCTACACCTTC.

The V and J genes are TRBV3-1 and TRBJ1-2, with D uncertain. The V end lost 3 bases, the J end lost 4 bases, and 9 bases lay between the germline ends. Germline CDR1 reads LGHDT; CDR2 reads YNNKEL (reference sequence). There are 13 residues in the CDR3. In DNA form, the CDR3 reads TGTGCCAGCAGCCACCCAGGACCCTATGGCTACACCTTC. Its translation is CASSHPGPYGYTF.

V and J are TRBV5-1 and TRBJ2-1; D call uncertain. Germline values: CDR1 SGHRS, CDR2 YFSETQ. This CDR3 is built from 14 residues. V lost 4 bases and J 3 bases, leaving 11 bases between the germline ends. The CDR3 region is CASSLSIYYNEQFF. CDR3 bases: TGCGCCAGCAGCCTCTCAATATACTACAATGAGCAGTTCTTC.

The chain uses TRBV5-1 and TRBJ2-5; TRBD2 matches at 9 bases. The V and J ends lost 0 bases and 5 bases, in that order; junction bases with no gene match: 5. Germline V CDR1 and CDR2: SGHRS, YFSETQ. This CDR3 is built from 15 residues. CDR3 DNA: TGCGCCAGCAGCTTGGCCGGGACTAGCAGGGAGACCCAGTACTTC. Translated: CASSLAGTSRETQYF.

This clonotype was found a few times. The chain recombines TRBV30 with TRBJ1-2; no clear D gene. This CDR3 spans 11 amino acids. Germline lookup yields CDR1 GTSNPN and CDR2 SVGIG (reference sequence). V lost 1 base and J lost 7, with 7 bases in between. This CDR3 reads CAWSERRGYTF. The CDR3 DNA reads TGTGCCTGGAGTGAGCGCCGTGGCTACACCTTC.

This clonotype was seen a few times. The V gene is TRBV11-2, the J gene TRBJ1-2, with TRBD1 identical over 7 bases. The CDR3 sequence is 14 residues long. V lost 5 bases and J lost 8; bases outside the gene matches: 11. The germline gives CDR1 SGHAT, CDR2 FQNNGV. The CDR3 reads CASSPKDRPYGYTF. The CDR3 DNA reads TGTGCCAGCAGCCCAAAGGACAGGCCCTACGGCTACACCTTC.

V usage is TRBV12-3 or TRBV12-4 and J usage is TRBJ2-4, with a possible D match to TRBD1 (7 bases). The CDR3 totals 15 residues. Trimming took off 5 bases at V and 8 bases at J, with 19 bases between the two ends. The CDR3 DNA reads as TGTGCCAGCAGTCCCTCGGGGGACAGATGGGACATTCAGTACTTC. Amino acids: CASSPSGDRWDIQYF.

This chain joins TRBV4-3 and TRBJ1-5; D possibly corresponds to TRBD1 (6 bases). The V end was cut by 1 base, the J end by 6 bases, with 10 bases between. There are 14 residues in the CDR3. CDR1 and CDR2 from the germline V gene are LGHNA and YSLEER. DNA for the CDR3: TGCGCCAGCAGCCAAGCCAGGGGAGGTCAGCCCCAGCATTTT. Amino acid sequence: CASSQARGGQPQHF.

The chain has TRBV5-4 and TRBJ1-1, with 12 nucleotides matching TRBD1. The CDR3 totals 15 residues. Germline CDR1 and CDR2: SGHNT and YYREEE (reference sequence). With V trimmed by 4 bases and J by 0 bases, 1 base remained unmatched. In DNA, the CDR3 is TGTGCCAGCAGCGGGGACAGGGGGCTGAACACTGAAGCTTTCTTT. Protein sequence: CASSGDRGLNTEAFF. Full variable domain (missing parts from reference TRBV5-4 and TRBJ1-1): ETGVTQSPTHLIKTRGQQVTLRCSSQSGHNTVSWYQQALGQGPQFIFQYYREEENGRGNFPPRFSGLQFPNYSSELNVNALELDDSALYLCASSGDRGLNTEAFFGQGTRLTVV.

This clonotype was seen ten or more times. The V gene is TRBV9, the J gene TRBJ2-1; 7 bases align to TRBD2. Germline V gene sequence: CDR1 SGDLS, CDR2 YYNGEE. This CDR3 has 15 residues. J gave up 7 bases and V 4 bases, and 11 bases lay outside the gene matches. This CDR3 is CASSPVGGFGNEQFF. The CDR3 DNA sequence: TGTGCCAGCAGCCCCGTGGGGGGGTTCGGTAATGAGCAGTTCTTC.

This clonotype was seen only a few times. The CDR3 is CASRLGRREQFF. As DNA, the CDR3 is TGTGCCAGCAGACTCGGGCGACGGGAGCAGTTCTTC. The chain joins TRBV6-2 or TRBV6-3 to TRBJ2-1; D is unresolved. Germline lookup yields CDR1 MNHEY and CDR2 SVGEGT. The V gene lost 6 bases and the J gene lost 10 bases, with 13 bases spanning the gap. The CDR3 is 12 residues long.

The chain links TRBV15 to TRBJ1-5; D is perhaps TRBD1 (5 bases). CDR3 size: 12 residues. In germline, CDR1 is LNHNV, CDR2 YYDKDF (reference sequence). V lost 2 bases and J lost 7, with 6 bases in between. The CDR3 DNA reads as TGTGCCACCAGCAGAAGGGACCAGCCCCAGCATTTT. Its translation is CATSRRDQPQHF.